This is a list of T cell receptor beta chains from one sample in a study of blood T cell repertoires in COVID-19. Assay used: immunoSEQ multiplex PCR; TCRdb lists only in-frame clones, some missing. The sample includes 80,000 to 100,000 clones, approximately 89% seen only once; the top ten take about 9.3%. The sequencing sample was made of peripheral blood. All receptors come from a man between 50 and 59 years old with acute or convalescent COVID-19. CDR3s include the opening cysteine and the closing phenylalanine or tryptophan. D genes are given only for firm matches. Clone size appears in some rows only: once, few, many, or a class for an expanded clone.

>NA|TRBJ2-2|NA|TRBV5-1
CASSLQGRELFF
TGCGCCAGCAGCCTACAGGGCCGGGAGCTGTTTTTT
>NA|TRBJ2-5|NA|TRBV7-7
CASSAAEIQETQYF
TGTGCCAGCAGCGCGGCAGAAATCCAAGAGACCCAGTACTTC
>TRBD1|TRBJ1-2|NA|TRBV30
CAWSVRTGQGGYGYTF
TGTGCCTGGAGTGTACGCACCGGACAGGGGGGTTATGGCTACACCTTC
>NA|TRBJ2-1|NA|TRBV5-1
CASSLEQGGRNEQFF
TGCGCCAGCAGCTTGGAGCAGGGGGGCCGAAATGAGCAGTTCTTC
>TRBD2|TRBJ2-7|NA|TRBV29-1
CSVGGASSYEQYF
TGCAGCGTCGGGGGGGCCTCCTCCTACGAGCAGTACTTC
>NA|TRBJ2-5|NA|TRBV6-6
CASSYVWSGEETQYF
TGTGCCAGCAGTTACGTGTGGTCGGGGGAAGAGACCCAGTACTTC
>NA|TRBJ1-2|once|TRBV28
CASSSGGGPYGYTF
TGTGCCAGCAGTTCGGGGGGGGGCCCCTATGGCTACACCTTC
>NA|TRBJ1-2|few|TRBV12-5
CASGLLKGVTNYGYTF
TGTGCTAGTGGTTTGTTGAAGGGAGTAACTAACTATGGCTACACCTTC
>NA|TRBJ1-6|NA|TRBV14
CASSPRGAYNSPLHF
TGTGCCAGCAGCCCCCGGGGGGCCTATAATTCACCCCTCCACTTT
>NA|TRBJ1-5|NA|TRBV6-5
CASSYQGGYQPQHF
TGTGCCAGCAGTTACCAGGGTGGGTATCAGCCCCAGCATTTT
>TRBD1|TRBJ2-7|few|TRBV5-1
CASSLGTEGYEQYF
TGCGCCAGCAGCCTCGGGACAGAAGGCTACGAGCAGTACTTC
>NA|TRBJ2-1|NA|TRBV4-1
CASSPHNNNEQFF
TGCGCCAGCAGCCCCCACAACAACAATGAGCAGTTCTTC
>TRBD2|TRBJ2-7|NA|TRBV5-6
CASSGASGRGEYEQYF
TGTGCCAGCAGCGGTGCTAGCGGGAGAGGCGAGTACGAGCAGTACTTC